These 19 T cell receptor beta chains share one sample of origin, sequenced in a study of T cells expressing NK-cell markers. TCRdb reprocessed the 5' RACE reads, keeping one entry per CDR3 protein, no DNA. The sample spans 200,000 to 300,000 distinct CDR3 sequences; the ten largest clones claim 0.3% to 0.45%. The material sequenced was blood T cells: a sorted CD56 or NKG2C T cell subset, CD4+ or CD8+ T cells, or bulk PBMC T cells (not recorded which). The source is a man aged 18 to 29 in good health.

V usage is TRBV6-5 and J usage is TRBJ2-7; the TRBD1 assignment by TCRdb is unverifiable without DNA. CDR3 length: 15 amino acids. The germline V gene encodes CDR1 MNHEY and CDR2 SVGAGI. CDR3 loop: CASSYQRTGGYEQYF.

This chain uses TRBV12-3 or TRBV12-4 with TRBJ1-5. The CDR3 contains 14 residues. The CDR3 spells CASSLYGQQWPQHF.

This chain's CDR3 is CASSAGTGGRYTEAFF. This sequence joins TRBV5-6 and TRBJ1-1; TCRdb reports TRBD1, a call that lacks DNA to check it against. Looked up from germline, CDR1 is SGHDT and CDR2 is YYEEEE. CDR3 length equals 16 residues.

V and J are TRBV12-3 or TRBV12-4 and TRBJ2-3; without DNA, the TCRdb call of TRBD2 cannot be checked. The CDR3 is made up of 18 amino acids. CDR3 amino acids: CASSHPGLAGGNTDTQYF.

The chain carries TRBV20-1 and TRBJ1-4; TCRdb picks TRBD1, but there is no DNA to check that call. This CDR3 spans 13 amino acids. The germline CDR1 and CDR2 sequences are DFQATT and SNEGSKA (reference sequence). The CDR3 region is CSARAPIEEKLFF.

The V gene is TRBV20-1, the J gene TRBJ2-1; TCRdb designates TRBD2, a call that cannot be tested without DNA. Germline V lookup: CDR1 DFQATT, CDR2 SNEGSKA (reference sequence). This CDR3 has 16 amino acids. CDR3 amino acids: CSASVREPKRYNEQFF.

The J gene is TRBJ2-3, the V gene TRBV20-1; checking the TCRdb D call of TRBD1 is not possible without DNA. CDR3 length: 16 residues. The germline V gene has CDR1 DFQATT and CDR2 SNEGSKA (reference sequence). The CDR3 sequence: CSAGPPGHTSTDTQYF.

This sequence joins TRBV7-2 and TRBJ2-5; TCRdb gives TRBD1 as the D gene, but with no DNA this cannot be confirmed. Germline CDR1 SGHTA, CDR2 FQGNSA. The CDR3 is 15 residues long. The CDR3 sequence is CASSYAIGQSETQYF. The whole variable domain, remainder taken from reference TRBV7-2 and TRBJ2-5, is GAGVSQSPSNKVTEKGKDVELRCDPISGHTALYWYRQSLGQGLEFLIYFQGNSAPDKSGLPSDRFSAERTGGSVSTLTIQRTQQEDSAVYLCASSYAIGQSETQYFGPGTRLLVL.

V gene TRBV29-1 combines with J gene TRBJ2-5; TCRdb proposes TRBD1, but this gene call is untestable without DNA. Germline CDR1 reads SQVTM; CDR2 reads ANQGSEA. CDR3 length equals 15 residues. The CDR3 loop is CSVPRDRGAEETQYF.

The V gene is TRBV10-3, the J gene TRBJ2-1; the TCRdb D gene call, TRBD2, has no DNA to confirm it. In germline, CDR1 is ENHRY, CDR2 SYGVKD. The CDR3 totals 16 residues. The CDR3 loop is CAISPGLAQSYNEQFF.

V usage is TRBV10-1 and J usage is TRBJ1-1; TCRdb returns TRBD1, unconfirmable since there is no DNA. The CDR3 is made up of 15 amino acids. Per germline, CDR1 WNHNN and CDR2 SYGVQD (reference sequence). CDR3 amino acids: CASISDRGTNTEAFF.

The V gene is TRBV9, the J gene TRBJ2-3; TCRdb calls TRBD1, which cannot be checked without DNA. Per germline, CDR1 SGDLS and CDR2 YYNGEE. The CDR3 loop spans 14 amino acids. CDR3 sequence reads: CASSPRTLTDTQYF.

The V gene is TRBV7-2, the J gene TRBJ2-1; without DNA, the TCRdb call of TRBD1 cannot be checked. CDR3 length: 15 amino acids. Germline lookup yields CDR1 SGHTA and CDR2 FQGNSA. CDR3 protein: CASSLEQGAYNEQFF. Full variable domain (rest looked up from reference TRBV7-2 and TRBJ2-1): GAGVSQSPSNKVTEKGKDVELRCDPISGHTALYWYRQSLGQGLEFLIYFQGNSAPDKSGLPSDRFSAERTGGSVSTLTIQRTQQEDSAVYLCASSLEQGAYNEQFFGPGTRLTVL.

The V and J genes are TRBV24-1 and TRBJ2-3; the TCRdb call, TRBD1, lacks DNA for checking. The CDR3 has 15 residues. Germline values: CDR1 KGHDR, CDR2 SFDVKD. CDR3 residues: CATSDKREVTDTQYF.

The chain has TRBV20-1 and TRBJ2-1; as DNA is missing, the TRBD2 call by TCRdb cannot be tested. CDR1 DFQATT and CDR2 SNEGSKA come from the germline V gene (reference sequence). CDR3 length: 15 amino acids. CDR3 in amino acids: CSARAERGGPNEQFF.

V is TRBV12-3 or TRBV12-4 and J is TRBJ2-5; TCRdb indicates TRBD1, and absent DNA this call remains unverified. The CDR3 totals 16 residues. CDR3 sequence reads: CASSPNRQGFSETQYF.

The CDR3: CASSLARGLSYNEQFF. The J gene is TRBJ2-1, the V gene TRBV7-9. Germline-derived CDR1 and CDR2 are SEHNR and FQNEAQ (reference sequence). The length of the CDR3 is 16 residues.

The J gene is TRBJ2-5, the V gene TRBV5-1; TCRdb's D call of TRBD2 is untestable without DNA. The CDR3 is 15 residues long. The germline V gene has CDR1 SGHRS and CDR2 YFSETQ. The CDR3 loop is CASSSIAGTWETQYF. The whole variable domain, remainder taken from reference TRBV5-1 and TRBJ2-5, is KAGVTQTPRYLIKTRGQQVTLSCSPISGHRSVSWYQQTPGQGLQFLFEYFSETQRNKGNFPGRFSGRQFSNSRSEMNVSTLELGDSALYLCASSSIAGTWETQYFGPGTRLLVL.

The rearrangement uses TRBV5-1 and TRBJ2-3. CDR3 length: 14 amino acids. In germline, CDR1 is SGHRS, CDR2 YFSETQ. This chain's CDR3 is CASSLGLSTDTQYF.